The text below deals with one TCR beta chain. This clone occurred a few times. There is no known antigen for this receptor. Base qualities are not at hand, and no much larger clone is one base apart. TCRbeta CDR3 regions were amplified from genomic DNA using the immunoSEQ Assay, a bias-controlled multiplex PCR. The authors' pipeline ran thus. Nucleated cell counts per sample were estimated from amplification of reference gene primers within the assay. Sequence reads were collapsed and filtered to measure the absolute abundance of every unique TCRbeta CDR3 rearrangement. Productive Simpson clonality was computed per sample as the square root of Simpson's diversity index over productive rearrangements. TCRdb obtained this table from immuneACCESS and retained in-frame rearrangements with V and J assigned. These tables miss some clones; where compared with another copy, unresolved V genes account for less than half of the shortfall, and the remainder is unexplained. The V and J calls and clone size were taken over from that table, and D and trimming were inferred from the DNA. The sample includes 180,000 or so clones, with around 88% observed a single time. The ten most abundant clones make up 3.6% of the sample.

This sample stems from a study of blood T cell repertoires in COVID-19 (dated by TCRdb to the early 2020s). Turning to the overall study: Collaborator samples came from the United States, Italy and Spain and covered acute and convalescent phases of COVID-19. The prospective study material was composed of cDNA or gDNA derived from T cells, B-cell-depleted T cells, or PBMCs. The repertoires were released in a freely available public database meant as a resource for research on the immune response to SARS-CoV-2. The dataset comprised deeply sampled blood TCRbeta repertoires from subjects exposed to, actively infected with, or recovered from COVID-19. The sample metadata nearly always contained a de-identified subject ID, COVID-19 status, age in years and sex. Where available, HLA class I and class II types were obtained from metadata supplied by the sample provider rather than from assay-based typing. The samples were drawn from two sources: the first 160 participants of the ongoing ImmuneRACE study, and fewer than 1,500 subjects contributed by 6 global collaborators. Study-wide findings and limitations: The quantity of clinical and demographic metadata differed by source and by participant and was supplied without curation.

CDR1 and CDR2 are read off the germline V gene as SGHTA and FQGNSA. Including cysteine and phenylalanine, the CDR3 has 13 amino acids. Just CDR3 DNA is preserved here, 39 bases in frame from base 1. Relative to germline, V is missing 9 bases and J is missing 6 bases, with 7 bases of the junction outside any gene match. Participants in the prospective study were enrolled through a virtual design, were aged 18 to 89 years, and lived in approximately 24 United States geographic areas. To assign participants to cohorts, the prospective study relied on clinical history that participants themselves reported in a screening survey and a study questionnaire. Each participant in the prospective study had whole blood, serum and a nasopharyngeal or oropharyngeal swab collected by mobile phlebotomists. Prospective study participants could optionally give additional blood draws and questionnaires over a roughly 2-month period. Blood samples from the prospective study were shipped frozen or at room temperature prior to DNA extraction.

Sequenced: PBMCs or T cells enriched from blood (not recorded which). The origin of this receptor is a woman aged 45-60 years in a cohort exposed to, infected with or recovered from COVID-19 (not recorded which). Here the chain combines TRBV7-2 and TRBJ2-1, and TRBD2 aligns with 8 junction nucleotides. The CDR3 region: CASRLAGLNEQFF. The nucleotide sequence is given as TGTGCCAGTCGTCTAGCGGGCCTCAATGAGCAGTTCTTC.